The 23 T cell receptor beta chains below come from one sample, sequenced in a study of radiation and T cells in renal cell carcinoma. Documented time point: blood 4 weeks post-SBRT, at nephrectomy. Treatment in this sample: 15 Gy SBRT to primary tumor, nephrectomy 4 weeks later. Data came from immunoSEQ multiplex PCR; TCRdb stores just in-frame clones and leaves some out. The data show about 43,000 clones, with nearly 85% seen just once and 27% held by the top ten. The starting material was blood, obtained from a patient whose treatment included radiotherapy and nephrectomy. These receptors originate from a woman aged 70 to 79 with renal cell carcinoma.

This clone has only a few counts. The rearrangement uses TRBV10-1 and TRBJ1-2; D not resolved. Between the trimmed V and J ends, which lost 0 bases and 8 bases, there was a span of 10 bases. Germline V gives CDR1 WNHNN, CDR2 SYGVQD (reference sequence). This CDR3 is built from 13 residues. The CDR3, as DNA: TGCGCCAGCAGTGAGTCGAAGTCGACCGGCTACACCTTC. Its translation is CASSESKSTGYTF.

This rearrangement joins TRBV2 to TRBJ2-3; D might be TRBD1 or TRBD2, each matching 5 bases. The CDR3 has 13 amino acids. Germline V gene data show CDR1 as SNHLY and CDR2 as FYNNEI. V lost 6 bases to trimming and J lost 0 bases, with 7 bases between them. Here the CDR3 reads CASRRDSTDTQYF. CDR3 DNA sequence: TGTGCCAGCAGGAGGGACAGCACAGATACGCAGTATTTT.

The V call is TRBV6-6, the J call TRBJ1-2; D unresolved. The CDR3 length is 14 residues. V was pared by 7 bases and J by 3 bases, with 15 bases between. CDR1 MNHNY and CDR2 SVGAGI come from the germline V gene (reference sequence). DNA for the CDR3: TGTGCCAGCACCAGCCTTGTGTCGGACTATGGCTACACCTTC. Translated, it gives CASTSLVSDYGYTF.

The chain uses TRBV27 and TRBJ1-1; TRBD1 matches at 8 bases. The germline gives CDR1 MNHEY, CDR2 SMNVEV (reference sequence). V shed 0 bases and J 0 bases; nucleotides not matched to a gene: 3. This CDR3 spans 16 amino acids. CDR3: CASSLSGTGMNTEAFF. In DNA form, the CDR3 reads TGTGCCAGCAGTTTATCAGGGACAGGCATGAACACTGAAGCTTTCTTT.

This clone was recorded once. This chain joins TRBV2 and TRBJ1-3; D is perhaps TRBD1 (5 bases). V was pared by 1 base and J by 8 bases, with 12 bases between. This CDR3 contains 14 residues. Germline V gene lookup returns CDR1 SNHLY and CDR2 FYNNEI. CDR3 region: CASSEDGQGHTIYF. Written as DNA, the CDR3 is TGTGCCAGCAGTGAAGACGGCCAGGGACACACCATATATTTT. The full variable domain, completed using reference TRBV2 and TRBJ1-3, is EPEVTQTPSHQVTQMGQEVILRCVPISNHLYFYWYRQILGQKVEFLVSFYNNEISEKSEIFDDQFSVERPDGSNFTLKIRSTKLEDSAMYFCASSEDGQGHTIYFGEGSWLTVV.

The rearrangement uses TRBV30 and TRBJ2-7; 9 nucleotides align to TRBD2. The CDR3 is 15 amino acids. Germline assignment: CDR1 GTSNPN and CDR2 SVGIG (reference sequence). Germline trimming cut 2 bases from V and 5 bases from J; bases unmatched to any gene: 10. CDR3 protein: CAWSPRLAGIHEQYF. CDR3 coding DNA: TGTGCCTGGAGTCCCCGGCTAGCGGGAATCCACGAGCAGTACTTC. Variable domain in full (rest from reference TRBV30 and TRBJ2-7): SQTIHQWPATLVQPVGSPLSLECTVEGTSNPNLYWYRQAAGRGLQLLFYSVGIGQISSEVPQNLSASRPQDRQFILSSKKLLLSDSGFYLCAWSPRLAGIHEQYFGPGTRLTVT.

This clone was observed a single time. The chain employs TRBV5-1 and TRBJ2-7, with D possibly being TRBD1 (6 bases). The CDR3 extends over 14 amino acids. Trimming shortened V by 0 bases and J by 2 bases, and 9 bases separated the two germline ends. Germline loops: CDR1 SGHRS, CDR2 YFSETQ. The CDR3, as DNA: TGCGCCAGCAGCTTGGAGGACAGCACCTACGAGCAGTACTTC. Protein sequence: CASSLEDSTYEQYF.

Of note for this clone: One end of the junction does not line up with germline, which may come from a read error. The chain's CDR3 is CASSPPGFSGKSDF. The DNA for the CDR3 is TGTGCCAGCTCACCACCGGGTTTTAGCGGGAAGTCGGACTTC. The chain uses TRBV18 and TRBJ2-7; TRBD2 aligns across 8 bases. The CDR3 is made up of 14 amino acids. The V gene's germline CDR1 is KGHSH and CDR2 LQKENI. The whole variable domain, remainder taken from reference TRBV18 and TRBJ2-7, is NAGVMQNPRHLVRRRGQEARLRCSPMKGHSHVYWYRQLPEEGLKFMVYLQKENIIDESGMPKERFSAEFPKEGPSILRIQQVVRGDSAAYFCASSPPGFSGKSDFGPGTRLTVT.

As regards this clone: A junction boundary mismatches the germline segment, possibly from a read error. J is TRBJ2-2 and V is TRBV19; the match to TRBD2 covers 7 bases. The CDR3 loop spans 16 amino acids. Germline V CDR1 and CDR2: LNHDA, SQIVND (reference sequence). Here the CDR3 DNA reads TGTGCCAGTAGTATAGACCCAGCGGGATCACACCGGGGAGCTGTTTTT. Translated: CASSIDPAGSHRGAVF.

This chain connects TRBV19 to TRBJ1-2; the match to TRBD1 covers 8 bases. The CDR3 has 17 residues. The germline CDR1 and CDR2 sequences are LNHDA and SQIVND (reference sequence). Germline trimming cut 4 bases from V and 0 bases from J; bases unmatched to any gene: 10. CDR3 in DNA: TGTGCCAGTAGTACCCGTCAGGGACAGGATTCTAACTATGGCTACACCTTC. This codes for CASSTRQGQDSNYGYTF.

V and J are TRBV10-3 and TRBJ2-7; TRBD2 matches 8 bases. The CDR3 contains 15 residues. Germline assignment: CDR1 ENHRY and CDR2 SYGVKD. V gave up 6 bases and J gave up 3 bases; unmatched junction bases: 10. The CDR3 bases are TGTGCCATCAGGACGTCCATAGCGGGGAACTACGAGCAGTACTTC. Translating it yields CAIRTSIAGNYEQYF.

This clone has only one observation. The V gene is TRBV6-5, the J gene TRBJ2-3; TRBD2 agrees at 7 bases. J gave up 0 bases and V 5 bases, and 5 bases lay outside the gene matches. The length of the CDR3 is 15 residues. CDR1 and CDR2 (germline): MNHEY, SVGAGI. The CDR3 DNA is TGTGCCAGCAGTCCCGGGACTACTAGCACAGATACGCAGTATTTT. As protein: CASSPGTTSTDTQYF.

The gene calls are TRBV9 and TRBJ2-3, with TRBD2 identical over 14 bases. The V segment lost 2 bases and the J segment 4 bases; nucleotides outside the gene matches: 0. CDR1 is SGDLS and CDR2 is YYNGEE in the germline V gene. This CDR3 contains 15 residues. The CDR3 is CASSVTSGGADTQYF. CDR3 coding DNA: TGTGCCAGCAGCGTGACTAGCGGGGGGGCAGATACGCAGTATTTT.

The rearrangement uses TRBV9 and TRBJ2-3; possibly TRBD1 or TRBD2 for D (5 bases each). The germline V gene has CDR1 SGDLS and CDR2 YYNGEE. The CDR3 is 12 amino acids. V was shortened by 4 bases and J by 6 bases, with 9 bases between the two germline ends. This CDR3 is CASSLGEDTQYF. CDR3 DNA: TGTGCCAGCAGCCTAGGGGAGGATACGCAGTATTTT. The full variable domain, rest sourced from reference TRBV9 and TRBJ2-3, is DSGVTQTPKHLITATGQRVTLRCSPRSGDLSVYWYQQSLDQGLQFLIQYYNGEERAKGNILERFSAQQFPDLHSELNLSSLELGDSALYFCASSLGEDTQYFGPGTRLTVL.

The chain employs TRBV27 and TRBJ2-7; 12 bases map to TRBD2. CDR1 and CDR2 from the germline V gene are MNHEY and SMNVEV (reference sequence). V dropped 6 bases and J dropped 2; count of bases not matched to a gene: 5. The CDR3 has 15 residues. The DNA of the CDR3 is TGTGCCAGCAGCCCCCTAGCGGGAGGGCCCTACGAGCAGTACTTC. Amino acids: CASSPLAGGPYEQYF.

The J gene is TRBJ1-2, the V gene TRBV6-7; 8 bases fit TRBD1. TRBV6-7 qualifies as an ORF whose function is uncertain. V was clipped by 2 bases and J by 4 bases; unmatched bases: 12. CDR3 length: 17 residues. The CDR3 bases are TGTGCCAGCAGTTACGAGGGACAGGTTTCGGTCTTCTATGGCTACACCTTC. Its protein product is CASSYEGQVSVFYGYTF.

This chain uses TRBV2 with TRBJ1-4; TRBD1 matches at 7 bases. This CDR3 has 15 residues. CDR1 and CDR2 from the germline V gene are SNHLY and FYNNEI. J was trimmed by 5 bases and V by 2 bases; bases with no gene match: 5. Here the CDR3 DNA reads TGTGCCAGCAGTGAAATGCAGGGGGTAAATGAAAAACTGTTTTTT. Encoded protein: CASSEMQGVNEKLFF.

The V gene is TRBV7-7, the J gene TRBJ2-3, with TRBD2 identical over 7 bases. The germline V gene has CDR1 SSHAT and CDR2 FNYEAQ (reference sequence). The CDR3 covers 14 residues. V lost 3 bases to trimming and J lost 5 bases; unmatched junction nucleotides: 5. Written as DNA, the CDR3 is TGTGCCAGCAGCTTCGGGTCGGGGGGAGATACGCAGTATTTT. Its translation is CASSFGSGGDTQYF. The full variable domain, rest sourced from reference TRBV7-7 and TRBJ2-3, is GAGVSQSPRYKVTKRGQDVTLRCDPISSHATLYWYQQALGQGPEFLTYFNYEAQPDKSGLPSDRFSAERPEGSISTLTIQRTEQRDSAMYRCASSFGSGGDTQYFGPGTRLTVL.

The chain carries TRBV19 and TRBJ2-7, with 7 positions matching TRBD1. The V segment lost 3 bases and the J segment 3 bases; nucleotides outside the gene matches: 8. The V gene's germline CDR1 is LNHDA and CDR2 SQIVND (reference sequence). The CDR3 runs to 15 residues. CDR3 protein: CASSILPTGIYEQYF. CDR3 bases: TGTGCCAGTAGTATCCTCCCGACAGGGATCTACGAGCAGTACTTC.

The chain links TRBV5-5 to TRBJ1-5; D might be TRBD1 (6 bases). V lost 0 bases and J 7 bases, leaving 14 bases between the germline ends. CDR1 is SGHKS and CDR2 is YYEKEE in the germline V gene (reference sequence). The CDR3 extends over 15 amino acids. The CDR3 bases are TGTGCCAGCAGCTTGGGTATTGGGGGGCACCAGCCCCAGCATTTT. Amino acids: CASSLGIGGHQPQHF.

The gene calls are TRBV2 and TRBJ2-7, with 7 nucleotides matching TRBD1. In germline, CDR1 is SNHLY, CDR2 FYNNEI. This CDR3 comprises 14 residues. V lost 5 bases, J lost 5 bases, and 9 bases stayed unmatched. DNA for the CDR3: TGTGCCAGCAGTAACCAACAGGGGTTCCACGAGCAGTACTTC. Its protein is CASSNQQGFHEQYF.

DNA of the CDR3: TGTGCCAGCAGCTTAGCCGGGACAGGGGGAGTTATACCTTATGGCTACACCTTC. Translating gives CASSLAGTGGVIPYGYTF. This chain joins TRBV11-2 and TRBJ1-2, with 11 bases lining up with TRBD1. The V gene's germline CDR1 is SGHAT and CDR2 FQNNGV. CDR3 length: 18 amino acids. With 1 base clipped from V and 5 bases from J, the junction kept 12 bases outside the gene matches.

The chain links TRBV7-3 to TRBJ2-2, with 12 nucleotides matching TRBD2. V was clipped by 4 bases and J by 7 bases; unmatched bases: 7. This CDR3 contains 16 residues. Germline V lookup: CDR1 SGHTA, CDR2 FQGTGA. The CDR3 is CASSSLAGGLGGELFF. The CDR3 coding sequence is TGTGCCAGCAGCTCCCTAGCGGGAGGGCTCGGCGGGGAGCTGTTTTTT.